These 9 T cell receptor beta chains came from one sample sequenced in a study of blood T cell repertoires in COVID-19. Repertoires were generated with immunoSEQ multiplex PCR, while TCRdb's copy carries only in-frame clones and drops some. The data contain under 350,000 clones, roughly 87% of them singletons. Material: peripheral blood. The receptors were sampled from a human donor in a cohort sampled during active COVID-19.

The chain is built from TRBV28 and TRBJ2-7, with 11 bases matching TRBD2. CDR1 is MDHEN, CDR2 SYDVKM, per germline. Losses at the gene ends were 6 bases for V and 3 bases for J; bases not matched to a gene: 4. The CDR3 is 14 amino acids. Here the CDR3 DNA reads TGTGCCAGCAGCCTCCTAGCGGGAGGCTACGAGCAGTACTTC. This translates into CASSLLAGGYEQYF.

V and J are TRBV5-1 and TRBJ2-1; D is perhaps TRBD2 (6 bases). The CDR3 length is 16 residues. The V gene's germline CDR1 is SGHRS and CDR2 YFSETQ. Trimming removed 5 bases from V and 0 bases from J, with 15 bases in between. The CDR3 protein is CASSRNSGRSYNEQFF. In DNA, the CDR3 is TGCGCCAGCAGTCGCAATAGCGGCCGCTCCTACAATGAGCAGTTCTTC.

The chain uses TRBV6-5 and TRBJ2-7, with TRBD1 matching 8 bases. CDR3 length: 13 amino acids. The ends lost 6 bases at V and 1 base at J; junction bases unmatched: 2. Germline lookup yields CDR1 MNHEY and CDR2 SVGAGI. The CDR3 DNA reads TGTGCCAGCAGACAGGGGGGATCCTACGAGCAGTACTTC. Amino acids: CASRQGGSYEQYF.

The V call is TRBV19, the J call TRBJ1-5; the match to TRBD1 covers 7 bases. The CDR3 consists of 15 residues. Trimming took 3 bases from V and 0 from J; bases not matched to a gene: 2. CDR1 and CDR2 from the germline V gene are LNHDA and SQIVND (reference sequence). The CDR3 coding sequence is TGTGCCAGTAGTATTCGACAGGGTAGCAATCAGCCCCAGCATTTT. Translation gives CASSIRQGSNQPQHF.

The genes are TRBV28 and TRBJ1-1; D is perhaps TRBD1 (5 bases). The CDR3 loop spans 16 amino acids. V lost 4 bases, J lost 1 base, and 16 bases lay in between. Per germline, CDR1 MDHEN and CDR2 SYDVKM. CDR3 amino acids: CASSSFPGRGNTEAFF. The CDR3 DNA reads TGTGCCAGCAGTTCATTCCCGGGGCGGGGGAACACTGAAGCTTTCTTT.

This sequence joins TRBV9 and TRBJ1-2, with 7 bases aligning to TRBD1. With 4 bases clipped from V and 5 bases from J, the junction kept 11 bases outside the gene matches. Looked up from germline, CDR1 is SGDLS and CDR2 is YYNGEE. This CDR3 has 15 residues. The CDR3: CASSPLGGSSYGYTF. The CDR3 DNA follows: TGTGCCAGCAGCCCCCTAGGGGGCTCCAGTTATGGCTACACCTTC.

This chain joins TRBV6-5 and TRBJ2-7, with a tentative D call TRBD2 (5 bases). V was clipped by 6 bases and J by 5 bases, with 20 bases between them. This CDR3 spans 15 amino acids. Germline assignment: CDR1 MNHEY and CDR2 SVGAGI. The CDR3 is CASSQFSRRINEQYF. The CDR3 DNA is TGTGCCAGCAGCCAATTTAGCCGGAGGATCAACGAGCAGTACTTC.

The sample holds one count of this clone. V is TRBV14 and J is TRBJ2-5; 7 nucleotides line up with TRBD2. CDR1 is SGHDN, CDR2 FVKESK, per germline. The CDR3 is made up of 15 amino acids. Trimming at V came to 4 bases and at J to 5 bases, leaving 10 bases not matched to a gene. The CDR3 DNA reads as TGTGCCAGCAGCCCTGGACTAGTAGTCAAGGAGACCCAGTACTTC. It yields the protein CASSPGLVVKETQYF.

The rearrangement links TRBV18 to TRBJ2-1, with no clear D. Germline values: CDR1 KGHSH, CDR2 LQKENI. The CDR3 is 17 amino acids. V was shortened by 3 bases and J by 3 bases, with 18 bases between the two germline ends. The CDR3 loop reads CASSPRPPLARYNEQFF. The DNA for the CDR3 is TGTGCCAGCTCACCGAGGCCCCCTCTGGCGCGCTACAATGAGCAGTTCTTC.